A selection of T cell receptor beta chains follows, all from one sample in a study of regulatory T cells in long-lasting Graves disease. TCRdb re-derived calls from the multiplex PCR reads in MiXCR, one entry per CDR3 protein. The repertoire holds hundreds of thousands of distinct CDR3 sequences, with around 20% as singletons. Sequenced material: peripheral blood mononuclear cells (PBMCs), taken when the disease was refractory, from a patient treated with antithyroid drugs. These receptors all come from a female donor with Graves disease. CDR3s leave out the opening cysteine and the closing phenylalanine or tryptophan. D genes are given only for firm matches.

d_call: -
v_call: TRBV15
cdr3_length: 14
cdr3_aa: ATSRGLAEQNTEAF

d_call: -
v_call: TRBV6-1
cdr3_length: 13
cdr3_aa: ASSVGQHYTGELF

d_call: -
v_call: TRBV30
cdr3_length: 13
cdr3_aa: AWSVRLTGPDEQY

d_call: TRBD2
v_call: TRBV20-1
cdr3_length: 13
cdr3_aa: SARERLAVQETQY

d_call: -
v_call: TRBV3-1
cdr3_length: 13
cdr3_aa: ASSPGLHTGETQY

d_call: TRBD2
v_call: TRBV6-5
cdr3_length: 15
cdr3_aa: ASSYRSGGSSYNEQF

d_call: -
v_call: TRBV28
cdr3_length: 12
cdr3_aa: ASSPSFGWNEQY

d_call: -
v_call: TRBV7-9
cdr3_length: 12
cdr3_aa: ASSMAYGWEKLF

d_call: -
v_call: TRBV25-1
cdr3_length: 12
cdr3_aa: ASSVLGLGQPQH

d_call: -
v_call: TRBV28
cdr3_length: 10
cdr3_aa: ASSVFDYEQY

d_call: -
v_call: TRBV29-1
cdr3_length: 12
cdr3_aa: SGGGDSLQETQY

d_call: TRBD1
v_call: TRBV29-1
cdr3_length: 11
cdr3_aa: SVGDRSDYEQY

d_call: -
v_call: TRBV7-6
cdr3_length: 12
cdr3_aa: ASSPMRGPGTQY

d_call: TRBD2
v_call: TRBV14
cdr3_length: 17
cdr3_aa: ASSRWFGLAGGRIYEQY

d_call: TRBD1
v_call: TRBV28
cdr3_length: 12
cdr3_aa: ASSSRQGYYEQY

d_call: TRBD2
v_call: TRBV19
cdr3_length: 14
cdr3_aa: ASSIVSGSRQETQY

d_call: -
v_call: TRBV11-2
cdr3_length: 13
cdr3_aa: ASSSPSAGLETQY

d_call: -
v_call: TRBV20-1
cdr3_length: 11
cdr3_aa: SARVPSLGTQY

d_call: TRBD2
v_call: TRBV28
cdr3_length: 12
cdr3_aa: ASRGTMGPNEQF

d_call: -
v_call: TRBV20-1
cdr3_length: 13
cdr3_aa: SAISLQAISYEQY

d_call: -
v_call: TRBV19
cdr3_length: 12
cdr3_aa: ASSPPKANTEAF

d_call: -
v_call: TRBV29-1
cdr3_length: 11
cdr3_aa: SVGWRRTGELF

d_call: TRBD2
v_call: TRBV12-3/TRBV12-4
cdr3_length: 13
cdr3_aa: ASSPVAGTYNEQF

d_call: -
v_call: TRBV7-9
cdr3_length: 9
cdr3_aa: ASSLGIEPY

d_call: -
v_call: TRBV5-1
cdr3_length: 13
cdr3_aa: ASSLGLRGSDEQY

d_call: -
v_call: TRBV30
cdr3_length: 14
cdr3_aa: AWSPVGRGNTGELF

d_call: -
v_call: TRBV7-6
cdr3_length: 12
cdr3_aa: ASSQRAGNQPQH

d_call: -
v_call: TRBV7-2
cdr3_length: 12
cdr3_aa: ASSFLEGYTEAF

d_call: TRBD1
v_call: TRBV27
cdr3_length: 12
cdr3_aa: ASRSDRGNQPQH

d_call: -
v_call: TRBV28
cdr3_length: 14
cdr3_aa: ASSNRRDQRYNEQF

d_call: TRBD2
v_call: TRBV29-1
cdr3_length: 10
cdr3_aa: SVDGGDETQY

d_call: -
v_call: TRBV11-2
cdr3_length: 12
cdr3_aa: ASSLAPSYHEQF

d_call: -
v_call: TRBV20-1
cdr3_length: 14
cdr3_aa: SARDRRSSYNSPLH

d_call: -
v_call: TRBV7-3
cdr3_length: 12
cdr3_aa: ASSGNRVNTEAF

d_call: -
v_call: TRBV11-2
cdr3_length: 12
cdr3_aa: ASSFGTDSYEQY

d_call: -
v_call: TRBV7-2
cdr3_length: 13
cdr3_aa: ASSLEWGTNQPQH

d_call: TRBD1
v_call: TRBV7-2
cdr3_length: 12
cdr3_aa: ASSPTGDVTEAF

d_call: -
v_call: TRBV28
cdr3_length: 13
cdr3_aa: ASSLVQGLDYEQY

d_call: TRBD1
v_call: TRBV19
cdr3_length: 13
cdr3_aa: ASSNTGGGTGELF

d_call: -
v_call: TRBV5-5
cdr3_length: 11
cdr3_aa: ASSFNVRQPQH

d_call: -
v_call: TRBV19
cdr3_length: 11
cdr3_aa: ASSRTRDNEQF

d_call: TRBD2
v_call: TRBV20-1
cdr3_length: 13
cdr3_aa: SARSYGGSGYEQY

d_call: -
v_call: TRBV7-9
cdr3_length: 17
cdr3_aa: ASSLGFSPSDGYNQPQH

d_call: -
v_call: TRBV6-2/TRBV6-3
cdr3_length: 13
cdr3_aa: ASSYSLVTPYGYT